These 6 T cell receptor beta chains originate from one sample sequenced in a study of CD4 T cells in relation to SARS-CoV-2 and coronaviruses. Their antigens remain unidentified. The unexposed donors gave CD4+ T cells in about 2011-2018, prior to COVID-19. The cells were cultured for approximately 10 days before CD4+ T cells were isolated. Profiled with immunoSEQ multiplex PCR; TCRdb holds only in-frame clones, not every one. The data show about 21,000 clones, approximately 84% seen once. Sequences were obtained from CD4+ T cells from PBMCs, cultured in vitro. The receptors come from a human donor in good health.

The chain has TRBV5-1 and TRBJ2-7; 10 positions agree with TRBD2. CDR1 is SGHRS, CDR2 YFSETQ, per germline. V was clipped by 2 bases and J by 4 bases; unmatched bases: 6. This CDR3 contains 15 residues. CDR3 bases: TGCGCCAGCAGCTTCCTAGCGGGAGCATTTTACGAGCAGTACTTC. This sequence encodes CASSFLAGAFYEQYF.

The chain has TRBV30 and TRBJ1-5, with D hard to call. This CDR3 contains 13 residues. Trimming removed 2 bases from V and 6 bases from J, with 11 bases in between. Germline CDR1 and CDR2: GTSNPN and SVGIG (reference sequence). CDR3 in DNA: TGTGCCTGGAGTAGCGGGGAAACTCAGCCCCAGCATTTT. It yields the protein CAWSSGETQPQHF. Full variable domain (missing parts from reference TRBV30 and TRBJ1-5): SQTIHQWPATLVQPVGSPLSLECTVEGTSNPNLYWYRQAAGRGLQLLFYSVGIGQISSEVPQNLSASRPQDRQFILSSKKLLLSDSGFYLCAWSSGETQPQHFGDGTRLSIL.

V gene TRBV12-3 or TRBV12-4 combines with J gene TRBJ1-5; unclear D gene. V lost 5 bases and J lost 6, with 11 bases in between. The CDR3 runs to 13 residues. In nucleotides, the CDR3 is TGTGCCAGCAGTCCGGGCCGATTTCAGCCCCAGCATTTT. This codes for CASSPGRFQPQHF.

V and J are TRBV9 and TRBJ2-2; 9 nucleotides agree with TRBD2. This CDR3 region has 18 residues. The germline V gene encodes CDR1 SGDLS and CDR2 YYNGEE. With V trimmed by 3 bases and J by 6 bases, 15 bases remained unmatched. This CDR3 is CASSETQFAGGPPGELFF. The DNA of the CDR3 is TGTGCCAGCAGCGAGACCCAGTTCGCGGGAGGGCCTCCCGGGGAGCTGTTTTTT.

This chain uses TRBV9 with TRBJ1-4; D is unclear. CDR3 length: 15 amino acids. Germline V gives CDR1 SGDLS, CDR2 YYNGEE. The V end lost 2 bases, the J end lost 8 bases, and 16 bases lay between the germline ends. CDR3 residues: CASSVGLRGWEKLFF. CDR3 bases: TGTGCCAGCAGCGTGGGTCTGAGAGGGTGGGAAAAACTGTTTTTT.

The chain recombines TRBV5-1 with TRBJ1-2; perhaps TRBD1 as D (5 bases). Germline V gene data show CDR1 as SGHRS and CDR2 as YFSETQ. V dropped 4 bases and J dropped 8 bases, with 18 bases sitting between them. CDR3 size: 14 residues. The CDR3 region is CASSEGISGEGYTF. CDR3 DNA sequence: TGCGCCAGCAGCGAGGGGATATCCGGGGAAGGCTACACCTTC.